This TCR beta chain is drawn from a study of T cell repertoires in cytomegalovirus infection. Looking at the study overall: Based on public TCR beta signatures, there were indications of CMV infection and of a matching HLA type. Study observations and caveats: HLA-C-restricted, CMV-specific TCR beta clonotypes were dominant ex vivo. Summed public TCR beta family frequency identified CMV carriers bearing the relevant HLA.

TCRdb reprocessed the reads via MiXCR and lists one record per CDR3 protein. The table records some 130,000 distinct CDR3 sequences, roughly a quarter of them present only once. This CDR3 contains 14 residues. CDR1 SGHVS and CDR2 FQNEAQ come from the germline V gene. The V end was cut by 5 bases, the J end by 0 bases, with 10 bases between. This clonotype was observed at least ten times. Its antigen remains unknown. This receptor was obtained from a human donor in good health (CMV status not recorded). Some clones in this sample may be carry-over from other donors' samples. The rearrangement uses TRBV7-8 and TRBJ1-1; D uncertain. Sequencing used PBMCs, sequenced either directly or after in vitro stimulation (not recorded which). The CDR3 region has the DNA TGTGCCAGCAGCGGACCCACTATGAACACTGAAGCTTTCTTT. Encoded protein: CASSGPTMNTEAFF.